Following are 25 T cell receptor beta chains from one sample sequenced in a study of blood T cell repertoires in COVID-19. Generated by immunoSEQ multiplex PCR, the TCRdb table keeps only in-frame clones and is missing some. The data hold around 200,000 clones, with around 82% observed a single time. The sequenced sample was peripheral blood. The origin of the receptors is a man aged 50 to 59 with active or convalescent COVID-19.

V and J are TRBV27 and TRBJ2-5; a possible D gene is TRBD1 (6 bases). Trimming pared 6 bases from V and 4 bases from J, leaving 21 bases between. Germline values: CDR1 MNHEY, CDR2 SMNVEV (reference sequence). This CDR3 contains 16 residues. The CDR3 nucleotides are TGTGCCAGCAGAACCCGGGACAAAACTCCACGAGAGACCCAGTACTTC. Translation: CASRTRDKTPRETQYF.

This clone has more than one count but fewer than ten. This chain joins TRBV6-1 and TRBJ2-7; D not resolved. Trimming removed 0 bases at V and 3 bases at J, with 15 bases between. The CDR3 is made up of 16 amino acids. The germline CDR1 and CDR2 sequences are MNHNS and SASEGT. The CDR3 spells CASSEASATTDYEQYF. CDR3 nucleotide sequence: TGTGCCAGCAGTGAAGCGAGCGCAACAACCGACTACGAGCAGTACTTC.

CDR3: CASSLSGGNEQFF. The CDR3 nucleotides read TGCGCCAGCAGCTTGTCAGGGGGCAATGAGCAGTTCTTC. J is TRBJ2-1 and V is TRBV5-1; 7 bases align to TRBD1. The CDR3 is 13 amino acids. V lost 1 base, J lost 6 bases, and 1 base stayed unmatched. The germline CDR1 and CDR2 sequences are SGHRS and YFSETQ.

The chain joins TRBV11-2 to TRBJ1-2, with D perhaps matching TRBD1 (6 bases). This CDR3 has 14 amino acids. V was shortened by 3 bases and J by 8 bases, with 16 bases between the two germline ends. Germline assignment: CDR1 SGHAT and CDR2 FQNNGV. The CDR3 is CASSFAGPTGGYTF. The CDR3 nucleotides read TGTGCCAGCAGCTTCGCAGGGCCCACAGGGGGCTACACCTTC.

The chain joins TRBV27 to TRBJ2-3; TRBD2 might be the D (6 bases). Germline V CDR1 and CDR2: MNHEY, SMNVEV (reference sequence). Trimming pared 5 bases from V and 1 base from J, leaving 16 bases between. This CDR3 is built from 16 residues. The CDR3 DNA is TGTGCCAGCAGTCTGGGCGGGGCAGGCCGCACAGATACGCAGTATTTT. Translation gives CASSLGGAGRTDTQYF.

The chain is built from TRBV30 and TRBJ1-2; D possibly corresponds to TRBD1 (6 bases). This CDR3 region has 13 residues. Germline V gives CDR1 GTSNPN, CDR2 SVGIG (reference sequence). V gave up 1 base and J gave up 4 bases, with 10 bases separating them. The CDR3 here is CAWSALQGYGYTF. CDR3 bases: TGTGCCTGGAGTGCATTACAGGGCTATGGCTACACCTTC.

CDR3 in amino acids: CASSVPSGQGLLNEQFF. CDR3 DNA sequence: TGTGCCAGCAGCGTCCCATCCGGACAGGGGCTATTGAATGAGCAGTTCTTC. This sequence joins TRBV9 and TRBJ2-1; 9 bases fit TRBD1. CDR1 and CDR2 from the germline V gene are SGDLS and YYNGEE. The CDR3 is 17 residues long. V lost 2 bases and J lost 7; bases outside the gene matches: 13. The full variable domain, completed using reference TRBV9 and TRBJ2-1, is DSGVTQTPKHLITATGQRVTLRCSPRSGDLSVYWYQQSLDQGLQFLIQYYNGEERAKGNILERFSAQQFPDLHSELNLSSLELGDSALYFCASSVPSGQGLLNEQFFGPGTRLTVL.

V gene TRBV9 combines with J gene TRBJ1-2, with 7 bases matching TRBD1. The ends lost 5 bases at V and 4 bases at J; junction bases unmatched: 5. This CDR3 contains 13 residues. The germline V gene has CDR1 SGDLS and CDR2 YYNGEE. The CDR3 here is CASSTRDSYGYTF. The CDR3 nucleotides read TGTGCCAGCAGTACCCGGGACAGCTATGGCTACACCTTC. Full variable domain (outside the CDR3, taken from reference TRBV9 and TRBJ1-2): DSGVTQTPKHLITATGQRVTLRCSPRSGDLSVYWYQQSLDQGLQFLIQYYNGEERAKGNILERFSAQQFPDLHSELNLSSLELGDSALYFCASSTRDSYGYTFGSGTRLTVV.

The chain has TRBV29-1 and TRBJ2-7; 12 bases are a match to TRBD2. V lost 0 bases, J lost 0 bases, and 9 bases stayed unmatched. This CDR3 is 18 amino acids long. The germline gives CDR1 SQVTM, CDR2 ANQGSEA. The CDR3: CSVEEPGLAGVSSYEQYF. The DNA for the CDR3 is TGCAGCGTTGAAGAGCCGGGACTAGCGGGCGTCAGCTCCTACGAGCAGTACTTC.

The chain combines TRBV5-1 with TRBJ2-1; TRBD2 is a possible D gene (6 bases). This CDR3 has 16 residues. The ends were cut back, 3 bases at V and 3 bases at J, with 16 bases in the middle. Germline values: CDR1 SGHRS, CDR2 YFSETQ. CDR3 sequence: CASSWPEGAGYNEQFF. CDR3 nucleotides: TGCGCCAGCAGCTGGCCCGAGGGAGCGGGCTACAATGAGCAGTTCTTC.

J is TRBJ1-6 and V is TRBV12-5, with a tentative D call TRBD1 (6 bases). V shed 0 bases and J shed 6 bases, with 12 bases lying between them. CDR3 length: 16 residues. CDR1 LGHNT and CDR2 FRNRAP come from the germline V gene. The CDR3 loop reads CASGLVAGDLNSPLHF. The CDR3 DNA is TGTGCTAGTGGTTTGGTCGCAGGGGACCTTAATTCACCCCTCCACTTT.

This chain joins TRBV7-9 and TRBJ1-2; the D is unclear. V was pared by 1 base and J by 4 bases, with 10 bases between. CDR3 length: 14 residues. The V gene's germline CDR1 is SEHNR and CDR2 FQNEAQ (reference sequence). The CDR3 protein is CASSLDMSPYGYTF. The CDR3 coding sequence is TGTGCCAGCAGCTTAGATATGAGCCCCTATGGCTACACCTTC.

This clone came up a few times. The chain recombines TRBV19 with TRBJ1-1; weak D call: TRBD1 (6 bases). CDR3 length: 16 residues. The ends were cut back, 5 bases at V and 7 bases at J, with 23 bases in the middle. CDR1 and CDR2 from the germline V gene are LNHDA and SQIVND (reference sequence). CDR3: CASSPLAPRTVFEAFF. DNA of the CDR3: TGTGCCAGTAGTCCCCTAGCCCCACGGACAGTCTTTGAAGCTTTCTTT.

In regard to this clone: The same CDR3 is also encoded by other DNA sequences in this sample. V is TRBV30 and J is TRBJ2-1; 10 nucleotides align to TRBD1. Unmatched junction bases numbered 12, after V lost 0 bases and J lost 10 bases. This CDR3 has 16 amino acids. Per germline, CDR1 GTSNPN and CDR2 SVGIG (reference sequence). CDR3 sequence reads: CAWSVLRDRGFREQFF. CDR3 DNA sequence: TGTGCCTGGAGTGTACTCCGGGACAGGGGTTTCAGGGAGCAGTTCTTC.

The chain has TRBV6-1 and TRBJ2-1, with TRBD2 matching 14 bases. V trimming: 4 bases; J trimming: 1 base; junction bases outside the gene matches: 9. CDR3 length: 19 amino acids. Germline V gene data show CDR1 as MNHNS and CDR2 as SASEGT. This chain's CDR3 is CASSVPGLAGVGSYNEQFF. CDR3 DNA sequence: TGTGCCAGCAGTGTTCCGGGACTAGCGGGAGTAGGTTCCTACAATGAGCAGTTCTTC.

The V gene is TRBV7-9, the J gene TRBJ2-2; TRBD1 might be the D (5 bases). The CDR3 length is 16 residues. Trimming cost V 1 base and J 0 bases, with 9 bases left between them. Germline CDR1 SEHNR, CDR2 FQNEAQ (reference sequence). Here the CDR3 reads CASSLETDPNTGELFF. The DNA of the CDR3 is TGTGCCAGCAGCTTAGAGACAGACCCGAACACCGGGGAGCTGTTTTTT.

The chain has TRBV5-1 and TRBJ1-5, with a possible D match to TRBD1 (6 bases). From germline, CDR1 is SGHRS and CDR2 YFSETQ. The CDR3 contains 14 residues. The V end lost 7 bases, the J end lost 6 bases, and 17 bases lay between the germline ends. This CDR3 is CASSPVQGSQPQHF. DNA for the CDR3: TGCGCCAGCTCTCCTGTACAGGGAAGTCAGCCCCAGCATTTT. Variable domain in full (rest from reference TRBV5-1 and TRBJ1-5): KAGVTQTPRYLIKTRGQQVTLSCSPISGHRSVSWYQQTPGQGLQFLFEYFSETQRNKGNFPGRFSGRQFSNSRSEMNVSTLELGDSALYLCASSPVQGSQPQHFGDGTRLSIL.

The rearrangement joins TRBV27 to TRBJ1-5; tentative D call: TRBD1 (6 bases). The CDR3 consists of 14 residues. V was cut by 8 bases and J by 1 base, with 12 bases left in between. Germline CDR1 and CDR2: MNHEY and SMNVEV (reference sequence). The CDR3 DNA reads TGTGCCAGCGGGCCAGGGGTGAGCAATCAGCCCCAGCATTTT. The encoded protein is CASGPGVSNQPQHF.

The chain couples TRBV5-1 to TRBJ2-7; 12 bases are a match to TRBD2. Germline values: CDR1 SGHRS, CDR2 YFSETQ. The CDR3 totals 19 residues. V gave up 4 bases and J gave up 1 base; unmatched junction bases: 15. Written as DNA, the CDR3 is TGCGCCAGCAGCCCCGACACCTGGACTAGCGGGACCCTTTCCTACGAGCAGTACTTC. This sequence encodes CASSPDTWTSGTLSYEQYF.

The chain links TRBV30 to TRBJ2-5; 9 bases map to TRBD2. CDR3 length: 14 residues. The germline gives CDR1 GTSNPN, CDR2 SVGIG (reference sequence). J lost 3 bases, V lost 4 bases, and 6 bases had no gene match. The CDR3 DNA reads as TGTGCCTGGACGCGCGGGGGGGCGGAAGAGACCCAGTACTTC. This encodes CAWTRGGAEETQYF.

The V gene is TRBV5-4, the J gene TRBJ1-2, with TRBD1 matching 7 bases. Per the germline V gene, CDR1 is SGHNT and CDR2 is YYREEE (reference sequence). With V trimmed by 4 bases and J by 4 bases, 13 bases remained unmatched. This CDR3 contains 16 residues. The DNA for the CDR3 is TGTGCCAGCAGCCCCGCTGAGGGACAGACAGCCTATGGCTACACCTTC. Translation gives CASSPAEGQTAYGYTF.

V gene TRBV10-1 combines with J gene TRBJ2-7, with TRBD2 matching over 8 bases. The CDR3 is 15 residues long. Germline lookup yields CDR1 WNHNN and CDR2 SYGVQD (reference sequence). Germline trimming cut 8 bases from V and 6 bases from J; bases unmatched to any gene: 15. This chain's CDR3 is CASQPSGSLRVEQYF. The DNA for the CDR3 is TGCGCCAGCCAACCCAGCGGGAGCCTCCGTGTCGAGCAGTACTTC.

This sequence joins TRBV29-1 and TRBJ2-7, with 9 bases aligning to TRBD1. Looked up from germline, CDR1 is SQVTM and CDR2 is ANQGSEA. This CDR3 contains 14 residues. Germline trimming cut 5 bases from V and 5 bases from J; bases unmatched to any gene: 10. The CDR3: CSVSTGTGINEQYF. The CDR3 bases are TGCAGCGTTAGTACCGGGACAGGGATCAACGAGCAGTACTTC.

This chain connects TRBV27 to TRBJ1-1; no reliable D call. V lost 0 bases and J 3 bases, leaving 11 bases between the germline ends. Germline CDR1 and CDR2: MNHEY and SMNVEV (reference sequence). This CDR3 is built from 15 residues. The CDR3 nucleotides are TGTGCCAGCAGTTTATCTGTCGTCCCCGACACTGAAGCTTTCTTT. Translated: CASSLSVVPDTEAFF.

V gene TRBV18 combines with J gene TRBJ1-2; D is possibly TRBD1 (6 bases). Trimming removed 3 bases from V and 7 bases from J, with 15 bases in between. The CDR3 extends over 14 amino acids. The germline CDR1 and CDR2 sequences are KGHSH and LQKENI. The CDR3 spells CASSPRQASPGYTF. The CDR3 DNA reads TGTGCCAGCTCACCCAGACAGGCTAGCCCTGGCTACACCTTC.